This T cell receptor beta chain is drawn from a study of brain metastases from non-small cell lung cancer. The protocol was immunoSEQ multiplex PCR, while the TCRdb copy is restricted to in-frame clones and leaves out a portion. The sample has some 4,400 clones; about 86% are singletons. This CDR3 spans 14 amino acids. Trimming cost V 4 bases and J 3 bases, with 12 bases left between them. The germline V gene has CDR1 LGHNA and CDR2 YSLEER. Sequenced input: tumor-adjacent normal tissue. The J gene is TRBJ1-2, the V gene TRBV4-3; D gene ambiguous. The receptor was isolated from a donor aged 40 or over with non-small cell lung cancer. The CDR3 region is CASSRTPVDYGYTF. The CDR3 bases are TGCGCCAGCAGCCGGACTCCTGTAGACTATGGCTACACCTTC.